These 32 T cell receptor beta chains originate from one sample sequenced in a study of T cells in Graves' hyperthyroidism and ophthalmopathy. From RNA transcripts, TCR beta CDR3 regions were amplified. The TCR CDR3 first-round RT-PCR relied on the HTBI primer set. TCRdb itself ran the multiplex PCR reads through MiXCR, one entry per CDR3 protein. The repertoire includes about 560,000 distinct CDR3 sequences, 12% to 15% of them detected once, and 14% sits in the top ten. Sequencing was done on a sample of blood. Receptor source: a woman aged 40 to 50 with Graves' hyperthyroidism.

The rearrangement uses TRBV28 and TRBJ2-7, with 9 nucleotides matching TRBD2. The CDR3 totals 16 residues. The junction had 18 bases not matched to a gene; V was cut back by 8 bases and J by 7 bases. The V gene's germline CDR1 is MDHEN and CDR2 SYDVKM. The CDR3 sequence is CASAPVSSGILREQYF. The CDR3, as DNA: TGTGCCAGCGCCCCCGTCTCTAGCGGGATACTTCGGGAGCAGTACTTC. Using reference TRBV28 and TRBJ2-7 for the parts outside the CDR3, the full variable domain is DVKVTQSSRYLVKRTGEKVFLECVQDMDHENMFWYRQDPGLGLRLIYFSYDVKMKEKGDIPEGYSVSREKKERFSLILESASTNQTSMYLCASAPVSSGILREQYFGPGTRLTVT.

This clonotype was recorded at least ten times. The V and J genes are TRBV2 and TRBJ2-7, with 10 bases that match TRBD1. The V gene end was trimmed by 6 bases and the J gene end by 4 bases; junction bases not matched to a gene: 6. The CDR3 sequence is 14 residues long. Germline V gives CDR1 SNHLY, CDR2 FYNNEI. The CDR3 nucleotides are TGTGCCAGCAGGAAGGACAGGGGGTGGTACGAGCAGTACTTC. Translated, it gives CASRKDRGWYEQYF.

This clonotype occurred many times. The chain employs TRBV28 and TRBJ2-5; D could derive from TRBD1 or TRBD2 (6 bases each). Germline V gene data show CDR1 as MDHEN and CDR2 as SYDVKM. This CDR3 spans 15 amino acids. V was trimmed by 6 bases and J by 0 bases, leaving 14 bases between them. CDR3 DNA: TGTGCCAGCAGGCTACAGGGAGGTAACCAAGAGACCCAGTACTTC. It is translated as CASRLQGGNQETQYF.

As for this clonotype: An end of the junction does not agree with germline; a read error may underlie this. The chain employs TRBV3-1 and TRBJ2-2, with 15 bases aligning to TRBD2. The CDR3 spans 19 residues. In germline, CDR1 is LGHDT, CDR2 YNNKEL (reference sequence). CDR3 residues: CASGQILPGLAGGTGELFF. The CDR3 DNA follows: TGTGCCAGCGGCCAAATATTACCGGGACTAGCGGGAGGAACCGGGGAGCTGTTTTTT.

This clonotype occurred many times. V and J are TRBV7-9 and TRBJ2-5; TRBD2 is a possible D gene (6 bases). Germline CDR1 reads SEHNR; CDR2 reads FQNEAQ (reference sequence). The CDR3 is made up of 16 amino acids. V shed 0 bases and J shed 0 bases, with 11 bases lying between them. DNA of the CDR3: TGTGCCAGCAGCTTAGCGGCTAGCGTGTACCAAGAGACCCAGTACTTC. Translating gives CASSLAASVYQETQYF.

CDR3 in amino acids: CSARDGEGGYGYTF. The CDR3 region has the DNA TGCAGTGCTAGAGATGGAGAGGGTGGCTATGGCTACACCTTC. V gene TRBV20-1 combines with J gene TRBJ1-2; no firm D call. Germline CDR1 is DFQATT and CDR2 is SNEGSKA (reference sequence). This CDR3 has 14 residues. Trimming removed 0 bases at V and 4 bases at J, with 12 bases between.

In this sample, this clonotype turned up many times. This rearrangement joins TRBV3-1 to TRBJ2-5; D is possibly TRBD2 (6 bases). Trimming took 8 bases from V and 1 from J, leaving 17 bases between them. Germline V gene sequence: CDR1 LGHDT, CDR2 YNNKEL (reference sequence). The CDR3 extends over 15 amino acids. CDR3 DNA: TGTGCCAGCCAAAAACGAGGGAGGCTCCAAGAGACCCAGTACTTC. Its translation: CASQKRGRLQETQYF.

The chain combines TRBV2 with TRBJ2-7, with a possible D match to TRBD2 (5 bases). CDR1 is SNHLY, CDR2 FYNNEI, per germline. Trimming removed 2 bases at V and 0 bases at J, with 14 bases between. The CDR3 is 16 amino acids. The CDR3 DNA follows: TGTGCCAGCAGTGAATACGACGACTACTCCTCCTACGAGCAGTACTTC. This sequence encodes CASSEYDDYSSYEQYF.

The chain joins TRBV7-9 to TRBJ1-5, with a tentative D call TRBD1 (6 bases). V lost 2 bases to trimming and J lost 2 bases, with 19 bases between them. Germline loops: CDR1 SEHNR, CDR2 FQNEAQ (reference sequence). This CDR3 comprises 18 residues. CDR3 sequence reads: CASSLTWAPGGGNQPQHF. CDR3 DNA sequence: TGTGCCAGCAGCTTAACTTGGGCTCCGGGGGGCGGCAATCAGCCCCAGCATTTT.

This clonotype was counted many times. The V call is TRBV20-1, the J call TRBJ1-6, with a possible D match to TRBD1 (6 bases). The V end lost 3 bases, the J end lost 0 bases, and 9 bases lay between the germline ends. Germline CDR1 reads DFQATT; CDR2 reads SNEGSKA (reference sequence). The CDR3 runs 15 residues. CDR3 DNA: TGCAGTGCTAGGGACAGCAGCTCCTATAATTCACCCCTCCACTTT. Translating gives CSARDSSSYNSPLHF.

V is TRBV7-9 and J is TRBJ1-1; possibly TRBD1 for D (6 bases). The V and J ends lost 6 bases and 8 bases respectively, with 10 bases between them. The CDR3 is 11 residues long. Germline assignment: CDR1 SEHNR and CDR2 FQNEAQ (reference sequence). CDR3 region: CASRGTSEAFF. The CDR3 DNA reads TGTGCCAGCAGGGGGACATCCGAAGCTTTCTTT.

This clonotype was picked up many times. The chain's CDR3 is CASRPAWDGGDTEQYF. The DNA for the CDR3 is TGTGCCAGCAGACCCGCCTGGGACGGCGGAGACACCGAGCAGTACTTC. The chain links TRBV6-1 to TRBJ2-7; tentatively, D is TRBD1 or TRBD2 (5 bases each). Germline values: CDR1 MNHNS, CDR2 SASEGT. Trimming cost V 6 bases and J 6 bases, with 24 bases left between them. This CDR3 region has 16 residues.

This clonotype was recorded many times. CDR3 in amino acids: CASSFTPSRTNTGELFF. The CDR3 DNA sequence: TGTGCCAGCAGCTTTACCCCTAGCCGTACGAACACCGGGGAGCTGTTTTTT. This chain uses TRBV3-1 with TRBJ2-2, with a weak D call TRBD2 (5 bases). The V end lost 5 bases, the J end lost 0 bases, and 16 bases lay between the germline ends. The CDR3 runs 17 residues. The germline V gene has CDR1 LGHDT and CDR2 YNNKEL (reference sequence).

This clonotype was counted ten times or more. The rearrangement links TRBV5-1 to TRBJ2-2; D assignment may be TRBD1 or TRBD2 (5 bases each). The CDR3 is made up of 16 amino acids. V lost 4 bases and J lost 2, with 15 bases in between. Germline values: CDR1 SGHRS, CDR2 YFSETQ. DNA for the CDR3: TGCGCCAGCAGCCCAGGACAAGGGAGTAACACCGGGGAGCTGTTTTTT. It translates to CASSPGQGSNTGELFF.

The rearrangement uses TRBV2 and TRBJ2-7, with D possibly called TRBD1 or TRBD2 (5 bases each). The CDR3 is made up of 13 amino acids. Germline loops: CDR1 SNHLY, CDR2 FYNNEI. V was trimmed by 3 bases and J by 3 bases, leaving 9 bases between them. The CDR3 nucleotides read TGTGCCAGCAGTGATTCGAGGGGCTACGAGCAGTACTTC. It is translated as CASSDSRGYEQYF. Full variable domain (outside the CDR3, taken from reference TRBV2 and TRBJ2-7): EPEVTQTPSHQVTQMGQEVILRCVPISNHLYFYWYRQILGQKVEFLVSFYNNEISEKSEIFDDQFSVERPDGSNFTLKIRSTKLEDSAMYFCASSDSRGYEQYFGPGTRLTVT.

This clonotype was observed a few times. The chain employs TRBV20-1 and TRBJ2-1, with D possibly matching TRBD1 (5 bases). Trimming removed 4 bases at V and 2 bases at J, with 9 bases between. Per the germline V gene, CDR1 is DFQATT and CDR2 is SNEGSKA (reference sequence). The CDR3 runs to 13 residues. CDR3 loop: CSATLGAYNEQFF. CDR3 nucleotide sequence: TGCAGTGCTACATTAGGGGCCTACAATGAGCAGTTCTTC.

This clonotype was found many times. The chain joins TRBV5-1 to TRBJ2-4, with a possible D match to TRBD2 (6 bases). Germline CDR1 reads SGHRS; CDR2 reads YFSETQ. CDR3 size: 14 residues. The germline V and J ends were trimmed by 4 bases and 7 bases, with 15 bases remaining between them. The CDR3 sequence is CASSPEVEGNIQYF. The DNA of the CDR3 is TGCGCCAGCAGCCCGGAAGTGGAGGGGAACATTCAGTACTTC.

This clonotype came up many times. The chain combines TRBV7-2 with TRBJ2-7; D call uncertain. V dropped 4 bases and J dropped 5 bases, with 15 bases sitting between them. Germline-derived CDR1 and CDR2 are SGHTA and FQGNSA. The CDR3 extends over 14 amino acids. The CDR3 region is CASSSRIPPDEQYF. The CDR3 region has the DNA TGTGCCAGCAGCTCAAGGATCCCCCCGGACGAGCAGTACTTC. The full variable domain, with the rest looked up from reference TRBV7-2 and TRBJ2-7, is GAGVSQSPSNKVTEKGKDVELRCDPISGHTALYWYRQSLGQGLEFLIYFQGNSAPDKSGLPSDRFSAERTGGSVSTLTIQRTQQEDSAVYLCASSSRIPPDEQYFGPGTRLTVT.

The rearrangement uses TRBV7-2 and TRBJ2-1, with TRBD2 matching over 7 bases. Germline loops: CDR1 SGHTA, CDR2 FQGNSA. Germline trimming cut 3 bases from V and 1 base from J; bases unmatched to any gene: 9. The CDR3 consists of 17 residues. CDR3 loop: CASSFWTASGSYNEQFF. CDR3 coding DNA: TGTGCCAGCAGCTTCTGGACTGCTAGCGGATCCTACAATGAGCAGTTCTTC.

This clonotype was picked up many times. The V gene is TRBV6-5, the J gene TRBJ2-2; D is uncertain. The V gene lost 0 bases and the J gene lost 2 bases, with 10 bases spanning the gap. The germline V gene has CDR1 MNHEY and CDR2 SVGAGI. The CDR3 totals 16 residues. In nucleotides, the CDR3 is TGTGCCAGCAGTTACTCCAGGTTGGCAAACACCGGGGAGCTGTTTTTT. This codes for CASSYSRLANTGELFF.

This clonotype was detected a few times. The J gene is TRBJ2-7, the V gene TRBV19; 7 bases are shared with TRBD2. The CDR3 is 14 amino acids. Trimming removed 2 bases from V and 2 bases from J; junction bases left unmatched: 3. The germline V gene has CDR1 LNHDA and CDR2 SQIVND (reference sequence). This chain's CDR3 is CASSITGTTYEQYF. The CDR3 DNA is TGTGCCAGTAGTATAACCGGGACTACCTACGAGCAGTACTTC.

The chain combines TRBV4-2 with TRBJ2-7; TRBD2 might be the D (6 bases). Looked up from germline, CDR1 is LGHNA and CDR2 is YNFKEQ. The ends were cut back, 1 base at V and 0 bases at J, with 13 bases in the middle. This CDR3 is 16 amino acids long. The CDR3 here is CASSQGAGLSSYEQYF. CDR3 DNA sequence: TGTGCCAGCAGCCAAGGGGCAGGACTAAGCTCCTACGAGCAGTACTTC.

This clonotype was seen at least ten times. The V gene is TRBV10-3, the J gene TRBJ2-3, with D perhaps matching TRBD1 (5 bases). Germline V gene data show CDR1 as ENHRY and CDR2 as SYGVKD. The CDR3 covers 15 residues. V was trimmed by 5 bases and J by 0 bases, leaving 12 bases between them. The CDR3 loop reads CAISSGKGSTDTQYF. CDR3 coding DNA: TGTGCCATCAGTTCAGGGAAGGGGAGCACAGATACGCAGTATTTT.

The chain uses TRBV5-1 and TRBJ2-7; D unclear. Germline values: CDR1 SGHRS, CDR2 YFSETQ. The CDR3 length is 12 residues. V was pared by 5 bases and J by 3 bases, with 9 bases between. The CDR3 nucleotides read TGCGCCAGCAGACTTAACAGCTACGAGCAGTACTTC. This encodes CASRLNSYEQYF.

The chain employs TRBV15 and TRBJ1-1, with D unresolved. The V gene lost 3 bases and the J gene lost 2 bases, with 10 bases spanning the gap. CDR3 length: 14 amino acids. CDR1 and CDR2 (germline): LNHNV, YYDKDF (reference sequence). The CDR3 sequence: CATSRPTANTEAFF. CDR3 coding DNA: TGTGCCACCAGCAGGCCAACAGCCAACACTGAAGCTTTCTTT.

The CDR3 reads CASSFTGPHEQFF. CDR3 bases: TGTGCCAGCAGTTTCACTGGCCCACATGAGCAGTTCTTC. The chain has TRBV12-3 or TRBV12-4 and TRBJ2-1; D uncertain. CDR3 length equals 13 residues. V lost 3 bases and J lost 8, with 11 bases in between.

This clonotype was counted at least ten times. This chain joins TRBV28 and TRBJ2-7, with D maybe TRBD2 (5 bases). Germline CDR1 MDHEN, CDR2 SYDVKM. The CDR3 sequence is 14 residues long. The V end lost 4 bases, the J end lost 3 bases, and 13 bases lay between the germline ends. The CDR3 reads CASSYVRDLYEQYF. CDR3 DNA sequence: TGTGCCAGCAGTTACGTGAGGGATCTCTACGAGCAGTACTTC.

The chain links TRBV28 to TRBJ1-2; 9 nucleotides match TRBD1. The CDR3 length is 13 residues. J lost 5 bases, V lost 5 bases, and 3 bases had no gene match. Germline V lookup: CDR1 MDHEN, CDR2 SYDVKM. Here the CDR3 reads CASSRGTGYGYTF. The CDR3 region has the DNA TGTGCCAGCAGTAGGGGGACAGGGTATGGCTACACCTTC.

CDR3 coding DNA: TGTGCCAGCAGCTCTCAGACTTGGACAACTAATGAAAAACTGTTTTTT. It specifies CASSSQTWTTNEKLFF. The chain recombines TRBV7-9 with TRBJ1-4; D unresolved. CDR3 size: 16 residues. Per the germline V gene, CDR1 is SEHNR and CDR2 is FQNEAQ (reference sequence). The V end was cut by 4 bases, the J end by 0 bases, with 12 bases between. The entire variable domain, with the rest obtained from reference TRBV7-9 and TRBJ1-4, is as follows: DTGVSQNPRHKITKRGQNVTFRCDPISEHNRLYWYRQTLGQGPEFLTYFQNEAQLEKSRLLSDRFSAERPKGSFSTLEIQRTEQGDSAMYLCASSSQTWTTNEKLFFGSGTQLSVL.

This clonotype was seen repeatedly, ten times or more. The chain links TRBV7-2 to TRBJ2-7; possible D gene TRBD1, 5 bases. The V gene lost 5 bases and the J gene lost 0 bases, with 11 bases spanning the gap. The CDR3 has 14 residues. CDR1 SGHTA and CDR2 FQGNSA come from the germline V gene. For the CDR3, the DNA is TGTGCCAGCAGCACCGACAGAAGCTCCTACGAGCAGTACTTC. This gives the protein CASSTDRSSYEQYF.

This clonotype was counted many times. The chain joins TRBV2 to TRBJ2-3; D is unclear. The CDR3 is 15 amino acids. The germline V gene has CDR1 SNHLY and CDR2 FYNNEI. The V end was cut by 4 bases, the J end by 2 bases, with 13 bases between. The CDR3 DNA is TGTGCCAGCAGTGTAACAGTTACCTTCACAGATACGCAGTATTTT. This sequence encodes CASSVTVTFTDTQYF.

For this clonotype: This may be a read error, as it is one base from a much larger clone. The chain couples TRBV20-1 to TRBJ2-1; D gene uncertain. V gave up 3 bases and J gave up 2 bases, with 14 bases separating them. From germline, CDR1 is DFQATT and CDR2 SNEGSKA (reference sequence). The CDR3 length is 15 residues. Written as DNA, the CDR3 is TGCAGTGCTAGCCCGAAGGGCGGTGCCTACAATGAGCAGTTCTTC. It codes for CSASPKGGAYNEQFF.